This T cell receptor beta chain was profiled in a study of PD-1 blockade in classical Hodgkin lymphoma. On this clone: Its target is unknown.

The V gene end was trimmed by 7 bases and the J gene end by 4 bases; junction bases not matched to a gene: 12. CDR1 and CDR2 (germline): SQVTM, ANQGSEA. The CDR3 covers 14 residues. Time point meaning: cycle 4 day 1 (C4D1), after five to seven weeks of nivolumab. All patients experienced relapse after autologous stem cell transplantation, and brentuximab vedotin exposure was variable. Study-wide points: Newly diagnosed patients were reported to exhibit reduced baseline TCR diversity relative to healthy donors.

Sequenced by immunoSEQ multiplex PCR; TCRdb stores in-frame clones only, minus some. The sample includes about 64,000 clones, about 90% seen only once; the top ten take 9% to 12%. This specimen consisted of peripheral blood mononuclear cells (PBMCs), obtained before the fourth cycle of nivolumab. The sequence came from a human donor with classical Hodgkin lymphoma. The J gene is TRBJ2-5, the V gene TRBV29-1; TRBD1 matches at 7 bases. In nucleotides, the CDR3 is TGCAGCGGGGCCTTGTACAGGGGACCAGAGACCCAGTACTTC. This translates into CSGALYRGPETQYF.